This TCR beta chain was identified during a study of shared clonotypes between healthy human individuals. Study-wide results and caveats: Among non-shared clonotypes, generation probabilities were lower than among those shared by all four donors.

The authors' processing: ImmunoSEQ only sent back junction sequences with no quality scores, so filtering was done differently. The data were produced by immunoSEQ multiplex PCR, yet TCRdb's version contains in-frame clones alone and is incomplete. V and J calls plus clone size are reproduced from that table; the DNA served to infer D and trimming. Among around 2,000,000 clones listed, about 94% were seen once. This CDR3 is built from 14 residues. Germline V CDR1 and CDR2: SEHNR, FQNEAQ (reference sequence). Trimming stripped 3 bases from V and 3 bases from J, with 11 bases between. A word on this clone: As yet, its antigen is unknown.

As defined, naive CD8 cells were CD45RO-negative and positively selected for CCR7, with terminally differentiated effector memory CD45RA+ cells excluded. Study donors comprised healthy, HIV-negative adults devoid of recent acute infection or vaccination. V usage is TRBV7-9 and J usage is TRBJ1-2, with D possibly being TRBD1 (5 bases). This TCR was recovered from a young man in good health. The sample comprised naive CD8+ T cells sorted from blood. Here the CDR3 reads CASSFYGDDYGYTF. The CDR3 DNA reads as TGTGCCAGCAGCTTTTATGGGGACGACTATGGCTACACCTTC.